The 23 T cell receptor beta chains listed next were all sequenced from one sample in a study of glioma-infiltrating T cells after dendritic cell vaccination. Time point: after dendritic cell vaccination, including at tumor progression/relapse. The repertoire was sequenced with immunoSEQ multiplex PCR; TCRdb's copy has only in-frame clones and lacks some. The profile shows over 55,000 clones, around 83% of them singletons. The source material was blood, sampled after dendritic cell vaccination. These receptors were taken from a human donor with glioblastoma.

The chain has TRBV5-6 and TRBJ2-1; 7 bases map to TRBD2. Germline trimming cut 3 bases from V and 2 bases from J; bases unmatched to any gene: 5. The germline V gene has CDR1 SGHDT and CDR2 YYEEEE. CDR3 length: 15 amino acids. In DNA form, the CDR3 reads TGTGCCAGCAGCTCCGCTAGCGGAGCCTACAATGAGCAGTTCTTC. Amino acid sequence: CASSSASGAYNEQFF.

Concerning this clone: The germline gene is not matched at one end of the junction; a read error may be the cause. The chain employs TRBV7-8 and TRBJ1-1; possibly TRBD1 for D (5 bases). This CDR3 contains 12 residues. Germline V gene data show CDR1 as SGHVS and CDR2 as FQNEAQ. CDR3 coding DNA: TGTGCCAGCAGCTTAGCGAACGGAAGACAGATCTTT. Translation gives CASSLANGRQIF.

The genes are TRBV19 and TRBJ2-1; TRBD1 agrees at 9 bases. The trim removed 7 bases at V and 9 bases at J, leaving 13 bases unmatched. The CDR3 runs 15 residues. The V gene's germline CDR1 is LNHDA and CDR2 SQIVND (reference sequence). The CDR3 reads CASTTETGGFGEQFF. The CDR3 nucleotides read TGTGCCAGTACCACGGAGACAGGGGGGTTCGGTGAGCAGTTCTTC.

The rearrangement links TRBV11-2 to TRBJ1-3, with D perhaps TRBD1 (5 bases). CDR1 is SGHAT, CDR2 FQNNGV, per germline. The CDR3 extends over 15 amino acids. V lost 3 bases to trimming and J lost 2 bases, with 11 bases between them. Here the CDR3 reads CASSFQGQTGNTIYF. CDR3 nucleotides: TGTGCCAGCAGCTTCCAGGGCCAGACTGGAAACACCATATATTTT. Full variable domain (rest looked up from reference TRBV11-2 and TRBJ1-3): EAGVAQSPRYKIIEKRQSVAFWCNPISGHATLYWYQQILGQGPKLLIQFQNNGVVDDSQLPKDRFSAERLKGVDSTLKIQPAKLEDSAVYLCASSFQGQTGNTIYFGEGSWLTVV.

The V gene is TRBV7-9, the J gene TRBJ1-1; a weak D match, TRBD1 (6 bases). Germline V gene sequence: CDR1 SEHNR, CDR2 FQNEAQ (reference sequence). Deletions cut 1 base from V and 1 base from J, with 10 bases between. The length of the CDR3 is 15 residues. The CDR3 nucleotides read TGTGCCAGCAGCTTAGGTATACAGGGGAACACTGAAGCTTTCTTT. It translates to CASSLGIQGNTEAFF. Variable domain in full (rest from reference TRBV7-9 and TRBJ1-1): DTGVSQNPRHKITKRGQNVTFRCDPISEHNRLYWYRQTLGQGPEFLTYFQNEAQLEKSRLLSDRFSAERPKGSFSTLEIQRTEQGDSAMYLCASSLGIQGNTEAFFGQGTRLTVV.

This clone was detected a few times. This rearrangement joins TRBV27 to TRBJ2-1; 8 bases map to TRBD2. Germline CDR1 reads MNHEY; CDR2 reads SMNVEV (reference sequence). V lost 3 bases to trimming and J lost 0 bases; unmatched junction nucleotides: 10. The CDR3 covers 18 residues. In DNA form, the CDR3 reads TGTGCCAGCAGTTTCGGGCTAGCGGGTCTCCACTCCTACAATGAGCAGTTCTTC. Protein sequence: CASSFGLAGLHSYNEQFF.

The gene calls are TRBV30 and TRBJ2-1, with D unclear. Germline assignment: CDR1 GTSNPN and CDR2 SVGIG (reference sequence). Trimming removed 0 bases from V and 7 bases from J, with 10 bases in between. CDR3 length: 13 amino acids. This CDR3 is CAWSVSLSNEQFF. The CDR3 nucleotides read TGTGCCTGGAGTGTAAGCCTGTCGAATGAGCAGTTCTTC.

CDR3: CASSDNRDSYNQPQHF. Written as DNA, the CDR3 is TGTGCCAGCAGTGACAACCGGGACAGTTACAATCAGCCCCAGCATTTT. This chain links TRBV25-1 with TRBJ1-5; 7 bases are shared with TRBD1. CDR3 size: 16 residues. Germline V gene data show CDR1 as MGHDK and CDR2 as SYGVNS. Unmatched junction bases numbered 8, after V lost 3 bases and J lost 3 bases.

The chain employs TRBV30 and TRBJ2-5; D not resolved. Germline V gene sequence: CDR1 GTSNPN, CDR2 SVGIG (reference sequence). Trimming left V 2 bases short and J 0 bases short, with 10 bases between. This CDR3 spans 14 amino acids. CDR3 in DNA: TGTGCCTGGAGTTCGGGTTGGTACCAAGAGACCCAGTACTTC. Amino acid sequence: CAWSSGWYQETQYF.

The rearrangement links TRBV2 to TRBJ2-7; TRBD2 matches at 8 bases. Germline CDR1 and CDR2: SNHLY and FYNNEI. The CDR3 contains 13 residues. Unmatched junction bases numbered 2, after V lost 4 bases and J lost 3 bases. The CDR3 here is CASSVGTSYEQYF. CDR3 coding DNA: TGTGCCAGCAGTGTAGGGACTAGCTACGAGCAGTACTTC. The complete variable domain, with remaining parts taken from reference TRBV2 and TRBJ2-7, reads EPEVTQTPSHQVTQMGQEVILRCVPISNHLYFYWYRQILGQKVEFLVSFYNNEISEKSEIFDDQFSVERPDGSNFTLKIRSTKLEDSAMYFCASSVGTSYEQYFGPGTRLTVT.

This clone appeared a single time. CDR3 sequence reads: CASSVNPNRQGLGYEQYF. DNA of the CDR3: TGTGCCAGCAGCGTCAACCCCAACCGACAGGGGTTAGGGTACGAGCAGTACTTC. The chain is built from TRBV5-5 and TRBJ2-7; 8 bases match TRBD1. V lost 4 bases to trimming and J lost 4 bases; unmatched junction nucleotides: 19. Germline V lookup: CDR1 SGHKS, CDR2 YYEKEE (reference sequence). The CDR3 covers 18 residues.

Comments on this clone: Within the sample, other DNA sequences also encode this same CDR3. V is TRBV7-2 and J is TRBJ2-7; 12 nucleotides match TRBD2. Germline V gives CDR1 SGHTA, CDR2 FQGNSA. V lost 4 bases and J lost 2; bases outside the gene matches: 3. CDR3 size: 15 residues. This CDR3 is CASSSSSGGAYEQYF. The CDR3 region has the DNA TGTGCCAGCAGCTCTTCTAGCGGGGGGGCCTACGAGCAGTACTTC. The full variable domain, its missing parts supplied by reference TRBV7-2 and TRBJ2-7, is GAGVSQSPSNKVTEKGKDVELRCDPISGHTALYWYRQSLGQGLEFLIYFQGNSAPDKSGLPSDRFSAERTGGSVSTLTIQRTQQEDSAVYLCASSSSSGGAYEQYFGPGTRLTVT.

Turning to this clone: Sequence at one end of the junction differs from germline and may be a read error. This sequence joins TRBV5-6 and TRBJ2-3; D ambiguous. Germline-derived CDR1 and CDR2 are SGHDT and YYEEEE. CDR3 length: 14 residues. CDR3 protein: CASSLDRNTDTQYF. For the CDR3, the DNA is TGTGCCAGCAGCTTGGATAGGAACACAGATACGCAATATTTT.

This clone was observed once. This chain connects TRBV30 to TRBJ1-2; no clear D gene. From germline, CDR1 is GTSNPN and CDR2 SVGIG (reference sequence). Trimming removed 1 base from V and 1 base from J, with 4 bases in between. The CDR3 runs 12 residues. The CDR3 DNA is TGTGCCTGGAGTGAGAGTAACTATGGCTACACCTTC. Its protein is CAWSESNYGYTF.

This chain links TRBV5-1 with TRBJ2-2; D is unclear. Trimming stripped 1 base from V and 3 bases from J, with 7 bases between. Germline V gene lookup returns CDR1 SGHRS and CDR2 YFSETQ. The CDR3 length is 14 residues. The CDR3 DNA sequence: TGCGCCAGCAGCTTGCTCCAGGACACCGGGGAGCTGTTTTTT. As protein: CASSLLQDTGELFF.

The chain employs TRBV11-2 and TRBJ2-2; TRBD2 might be the D (7 bases). CDR3 size: 16 residues. Trimming removed 0 bases at V and 6 bases at J, with 14 bases between. The V gene's germline CDR1 is SGHAT and CDR2 FQNNGV. CDR3 in amino acids: CASSLERGALSGELFF. The CDR3 DNA follows: TGTGCCAGCAGCTTAGAACGGGGGGCCCTTTCCGGGGAGCTGTTTTTT.

The chain carries TRBV7-6 and TRBJ1-3, with D possibly matching TRBD1 (5 bases). CDR3 length: 14 residues. V lost 5 bases to trimming and J lost 1 base, with 9 bases between them. CDR1 is SGHVS and CDR2 is FNYEAQ in the germline V gene. In nucleotides, the CDR3 is TGTGCCAGCAGCGTCGACAGTTCTGGAAACACCATATATTTT. It codes for CASSVDSSGNTIYF.

This clone was detected only once. The chain links TRBV11-3 to TRBJ1-2; D unresolved. In germline, CDR1 is SGHNT, CDR2 YENEEA. Deletions cut 5 bases from V and 4 bases from J, with 11 bases between. CDR3 size: 13 residues. CDR3 amino acids: CASSEWEFYGYTF. In DNA, the CDR3 is TGTGCCAGCAGCGAATGGGAGTTCTATGGCTACACCTTC.

The genes are TRBV27 and TRBJ2-5; weak D call: TRBD2 (6 bases). Judging by the DNA end, TRBJ2-7 fits better; the J call may be wrong. The CDR3 loop spans 14 amino acids. Germline V gene data show CDR1 as MNHEY and CDR2 as SMNVEV (reference sequence). The CDR3 loop is CASSPIAAAYEQYF. CDR3 DNA: TGTGCCAGCAGCCCCATAGCGGCAGCGTACGAGCAGTACTTC.

The rearrangement joins TRBV9 to TRBJ2-3; 10 bases align to TRBD2. V lost 0 bases to trimming and J lost 1 base; unmatched junction nucleotides: 2. This CDR3 has 16 residues. The germline V gene has CDR1 SGDLS and CDR2 YYNGEE. In nucleotides, the CDR3 is TGTGCCAGCAGCGTAGATGGACTAGCGGGCACAGATACGCAGTATTTT. Protein sequence: CASSVDGLAGTDTQYF.

The chain recombines TRBV7-2 with TRBJ1-2; D unresolved. Trimming removed 7 bases from V and 8 bases from J, with 17 bases in between. The CDR3 loop spans 13 amino acids. Germline V gene data show CDR1 as SGHTA and CDR2 as FQGNSA. The CDR3 sequence is CASTNENRLGYTF. The DNA for the CDR3 is TGTGCCAGCACCAATGAGAACCGTTTGGGCTACACCTTC.

This chain connects TRBV18 to TRBJ1-2; 7 bases are a match to TRBD1. CDR3 size: 14 residues. Germline loops: CDR1 KGHSH, CDR2 LQKENI. V gave up 6 bases and J gave up 5 bases; unmatched junction bases: 9. The CDR3 DNA sequence: TGTGCCAGCTCCAACCAGGGGGAGCAGTATGGCTACACCTTC. It codes for CASSNQGEQYGYTF.

V is TRBV6-1 and J is TRBJ2-5; tentatively, D is TRBD1 (5 bases). V lost 2 bases and J 1 base, leaving 5 bases between the germline ends. Germline CDR1 is MNHNS and CDR2 is SASEGT. This CDR3 spans 13 amino acids. CDR3 amino acids: CASSEQGQETQYF. CDR3 DNA: TGTGCCAGCAGTGAACAGGGCCAAGAGACCCAGTACTTC.